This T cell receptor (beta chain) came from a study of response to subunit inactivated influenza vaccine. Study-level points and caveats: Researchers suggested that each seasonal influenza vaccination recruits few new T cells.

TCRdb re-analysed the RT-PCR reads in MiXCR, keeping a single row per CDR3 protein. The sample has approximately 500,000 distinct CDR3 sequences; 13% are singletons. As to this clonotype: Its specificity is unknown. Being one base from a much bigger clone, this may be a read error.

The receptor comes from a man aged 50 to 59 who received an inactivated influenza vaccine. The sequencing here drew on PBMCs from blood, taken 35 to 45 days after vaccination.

The CDR3 reads CASHRRGIYNQQFF. The CDR3 DNA reads as TGTGCCAGTCATCGAAGGGGCATCTACAATCAGCAGTTCTTC. The rearrangement joins TRBV12-3 or TRBV12-4 to TRBJ2-1, with D possibly matching TRBD1 (5 bases). The CDR3 has 14 amino acids.